One and the same sample provided the 26 T cell receptor beta chains below, sequenced in a study of response to subunit inactivated influenza vaccine (dated by TCRdb to 2016 to 2019). Libraries came from RT-PCR. The instrument given in TCRdb is Illumina HiSeq 2500. The raw public data were reprocessed by TCRdb itself: fastp quality trimming at Q25, MiXCR clonotype calling, in-frame beta chains only. Entries that share a CDR3 protein sequence are merged under the most common genes and DNA. This sample lists 550,000 to 650,000 distinct CDR3 sequences; 12% were detected once. The ten largest clones capture around 9.6% of the sample. Specimen: PBMCs from blood, collected on the day of vaccination. Receptors originate from a man in his fifties who received an inactivated influenza vaccine. Donor details come from another sample of the same person, matched by shared clones.

The rearrangement uses TRBV29-1 and TRBJ2-5; tentative D call: TRBD1 (7 bases). Trimming took 6 bases from V and 5 from J, leaving 10 bases between them. This CDR3 is built from 11 residues. Germline V gene data show CDR1 as SQVTM and CDR2 as ANQGSEA. CDR3 loop: CSVSGGETQYF. The DNA of the CDR3 is TGCAGCGTCTCAGGGGGGGAGACCCAGTACTTC.

This clonotype occurred a few times. The V gene is TRBV12-3 or TRBV12-4, the J gene TRBJ2-3; tentatively, D is TRBD2 (5 bases). There are 16 residues in the CDR3. Trimming removed 6 bases from V and 2 bases from J, with 18 bases in between. DNA of the CDR3: TGTGCCAGCAGCTCACTCACCGGACTGTACACAGATACGCAGTATTTT. It translates to CASSSLTGLYTDTQYF.

This clonotype came up a few times. The V call is TRBV7-6, the J call TRBJ1-2; 9 nucleotides match TRBD1. Germline V gene data show CDR1 as SGHVS and CDR2 as FNYEAQ. CDR3 length: 13 amino acids. V gave up 5 bases and J gave up 7 bases; unmatched junction bases: 5. CDR3 bases: TGTGCCAGCAGCCAAGGGACAGGGACTGGCTACACCTTC. Translated: CASSQGTGTGYTF.

This clonotype came up a few times. The gene calls are TRBV3-1 and TRBJ2-7; D call uncertain. Trimming shortened V by 6 bases and J by 3 bases, and 9 bases separated the two germline ends. Germline values: CDR1 LGHDT, CDR2 YNNKEL (reference sequence). The CDR3 contains 12 residues. The DNA of the CDR3 is TGTGCCAGCAGTCAAAGCAACTACGAGCAGTACTTC. Translated: CASSQSNYEQYF.

This clonotype was detected ten times or more. The chain links TRBV20-1 to TRBJ1-3, with D uncertain. V shed 2 bases and J shed 0 bases, with 8 bases lying between them. Germline CDR1 is DFQATT and CDR2 is SNEGSKA (reference sequence). The CDR3 is 14 residues long. For the CDR3, the DNA is TGCAGTGCTAGATCAAAGAGCTCTGGAAACACCATATATTTT. It codes for CSARSKSSGNTIYF.

This clonotype came up a few times. The chain is built from TRBV7-6 and TRBJ2-5; 7 bases match TRBD1. This CDR3 is built from 16 residues. Germline assignment: CDR1 SGHVS and CDR2 FNYEAQ. Trimming took 2 bases from V and 3 from J; bases not matched to a gene: 9. CDR3 loop: CASSLIGTEREETQYF. DNA of the CDR3: TGTGCCAGCAGCTTAATAGGGACAGAGCGCGAAGAGACCCAGTACTTC.

This clonotype has just a few counts. The chain has TRBV28 and TRBJ2-3; 12 bases match TRBD2. CDR1 MDHEN and CDR2 SYDVKM come from the germline V gene. V lost 2 bases and J lost 7; bases outside the gene matches: 4. CDR3 length equals 15 residues. The CDR3 DNA sequence: TGTGCCAGCAGTTTAGGACTAGCGGGGATGAATACGCAGTATTTT. Translating it yields CASSLGLAGMNTQYF. The full variable domain, completed using reference TRBV28 and TRBJ2-3, is DVKVTQSSRYLVKRTGEKVFLECVQDMDHENMFWYRQDPGLGLRLIYFSYDVKMKEKGDIPEGYSVSREKKERFSLILESASTNQTSMYLCASSLGLAGMNTQYFGPGTRLTVL.

The V call is TRBV12-3 or TRBV12-4, the J call TRBJ2-1, with TRBD2 matching 10 bases. V shed 3 bases, J shed 0 bases, and the junction held 8 bases outside the gene matches. The CDR3 covers 18 residues. In DNA, the CDR3 is TGTGCCAGCAGTTTTTTCTTGGCTAGCGGGGGCTCCTACAATGAGCAGTTCTTC. Translating gives CASSFFLASGGSYNEQFF.

This clonotype was recorded a few times. The V gene is TRBV24-1, the J gene TRBJ2-3, with a possible D match to TRBD1 (6 bases). The CDR3 consists of 15 residues. With 0 bases removed from V and 5 bases from J, the gap between germline ends came to 11 bases. The V gene's germline CDR1 is KGHDR and CDR2 SFDVKD. This chain's CDR3 is CATSDLWQGIDTQYF. CDR3 in DNA: TGTGCCACCAGTGATTTGTGGCAGGGGATAGATACGCAGTATTTT.

This clonotype was counted only a few times. The rearrangement joins TRBV29-1 to TRBJ2-5; TRBD2 agrees at 7 bases. The V and J ends lost 1 base and 5 bases, in that order; junction bases with no gene match: 10. The CDR3 has 15 amino acids. Germline CDR1 and CDR2: SQVTM and ANQGSEA. CDR3 in DNA: TGCAGCGTTGAAGGGGGCTCGGGGAGGGGCGAGACCCAGTACTTC. Translating it yields CSVEGGSGRGETQYF.

This clonotype has at least ten counts. V usage is TRBV7-2 and J usage is TRBJ2-3; 11 bases agree with TRBD1. Trimming took 5 bases from V and 3 from J; bases not matched to a gene: 22. This CDR3 has 21 residues. Germline V CDR1 and CDR2: SGHTA, FQGNSA. The CDR3 DNA sequence: TGTGCCAGCAGCCCGACCCCGGGACAGGGGGATGGTTCGTATAGAACAGATACGCAGTATTTT. It encodes CASSPTPGQGDGSYRTDTQYF.

This clonotype was found a few times. The genes are TRBV6-2 or TRBV6-3 and TRBJ2-1, with 9 bases matching TRBD2. Germline CDR1 reads MNHEY; CDR2 reads SVGEGT. V lost 0 bases to trimming and J lost 0 bases; unmatched junction nucleotides: 6. The CDR3 runs to 18 residues. The chain's CDR3 is CASSYSRSGGSSYNEQFF. The DNA for the CDR3 is TGTGCCAGCAGTTACTCGAGAAGCGGGGGGAGCTCCTACAATGAGCAGTTCTTC.

In regard to this clonotype: Possible read error: a much larger clone is one base away. V and J are TRBV9 and TRBJ2-1; 8 bases fit TRBD2. The CDR3 is 19 residues long. In germline, CDR1 is SGDLS, CDR2 YYNGEE. The CDR3 DNA follows: TGTGTCAGCAGCGTAGTTTCGGGAGGGCCCTCGAGCTCCTACAATGAGCAGTTCTTC. Its translation: CVSSVVSGGPSSSYNEQFF.

This clonotype was observed a handful of times. V and J are TRBV25-1 and TRBJ2-5; 10 bases fit TRBD1. The V gene end was trimmed by 4 bases and the J gene end by 5 bases; junction bases not matched to a gene: 7. There are 15 residues in the CDR3. CDR1 and CDR2 (germline): MGHDK, SYGVNS. DNA for the CDR3: TGTGCCAGCAGTGCGAGGACAGGGGGGACGGAGACCCAGTACTTC. Its protein product is CASSARTGGTETQYF.

The table lists this clonotype with many counts. The rearrangement links TRBV29-1 to TRBJ1-1, with 7 bases identical to TRBD1. The ends lost 6 bases at V and 1 base at J; junction bases unmatched: 5. This CDR3 spans 13 amino acids. In germline, CDR1 is SQVTM, CDR2 ANQGSEA. CDR3 in DNA: TGCAGCGTAACCAGGGGGGCGAACACTGAAGCTTTCTTT. Residues: CSVTRGANTEAFF.

This clonotype has only a few counts. The gene calls are TRBV14 and TRBJ2-3; no reliable D call. Germline CDR1 reads SGHDN; CDR2 reads FVKESK. The V gene lost 1 base and the J gene lost 4 bases, with 9 bases spanning the gap. CDR3 length: 14 amino acids. This CDR3 reads CASSQVYGADTQYF. For the CDR3, the DNA is TGTGCCAGCAGCCAAGTGTACGGTGCAGATACGCAGTATTTT. The whole variable domain, filled in from reference TRBV14 and TRBJ2-3, reads EAGVTQFPSHSVIEKGQTVTLRCDPISGHDNLYWYRRVMGKEIKFLLHFVKESKQDESGMPNNRFLAERTGGTYSTLKVQPAELEDSGVYFCASSQVYGADTQYFGPGTRLTVL.

V and J are TRBV4-2 and TRBJ1-2, with 9 bases that match TRBD1. The ends lost 0 bases at V and 4 bases at J; junction bases unmatched: 6. CDR3 length equals 16 residues. Germline CDR1 reads LGHNA; CDR2 reads YNFKEQ. This chain's CDR3 is CASSQDASDRGYGYTF. The CDR3 DNA reads TGTGCCAGCAGCCAAGATGCTTCGGACAGGGGCTATGGCTACACCTTC.

The rearrangement joins TRBV18 to TRBJ2-2, with D hard to call. From germline, CDR1 is KGHSH and CDR2 LQKENI. This CDR3 is 13 amino acids long. V was cut by 6 bases and J by 2 bases, with 7 bases left in between. CDR3 amino acids: CASSESNTGELFF. CDR3 sequence (DNA): TGTGCCAGCTCTGAGTCCAACACCGGGGAGCTGTTTTTT.

This clonotype appeared a few times. The chain couples TRBV7-9 to TRBJ2-7; D is possibly TRBD1 (6 bases). The ends were cut back, 5 bases at V and 3 bases at J, with 20 bases in the middle. CDR3 length: 16 amino acids. Germline V CDR1 and CDR2: SEHNR, FQNEAQ (reference sequence). The CDR3 sequence: CASSRSPGAPLYEQYF. The CDR3, as DNA: TGTGCCAGCAGCCGAAGTCCAGGGGCACCTCTCTACGAGCAGTACTTC.

This chain uses TRBV29-1 with TRBJ1-2; tentative D call: TRBD1 (6 bases). V was clipped by 0 bases and J by 7 bases, with 18 bases between them. Germline V gives CDR1 SQVTM, CDR2 ANQGSEA. This CDR3 has 15 residues. The CDR3: CSVEDRSRGVRGYTF. The DNA of the CDR3 is TGCAGCGTTGAAGATCGATCCAGGGGCGTACGTGGCTACACCTTC.

The rearrangement links TRBV6-2 or TRBV6-3 to TRBJ2-1, with D maybe TRBD2 (5 bases). Germline V gives CDR1 MNHEY, CDR2 SVGEGT. Trimming shortened V by 6 bases and J by 8 bases, and 29 bases separated the two germline ends. This CDR3 is 18 amino acids long. The CDR3 loop is CASSPETGGGLQHDEQFF. CDR3 DNA: TGTGCCAGCAGCCCCGAGACCGGTGGAGGTCTGCAACACGATGAGCAGTTCTTC.

This clonotype was seen only a few times. V usage is TRBV4-3 and J usage is TRBJ2-7; the D is unclear. V shed 0 bases and J shed 3 bases, with 9 bases lying between them. The CDR3 has 14 amino acids. Per germline, CDR1 LGHNA and CDR2 YSLEER. CDR3 protein: CASSQEAQNYEQYF. The DNA for the CDR3 is TGCGCCAGCAGCCAAGAGGCTCAGAACTACGAGCAGTACTTC.

In this sample, this clonotype turned up many times. V is TRBV6-4 and J is TRBJ1-1; D possibly corresponds to TRBD1 (6 bases). The length of the CDR3 is 13 residues. Per germline, CDR1 MRHNA and CDR2 SNTAGT. V lost 5 bases to trimming and J lost 1 base, with 8 bases between them. The DNA for the CDR3 is TGTGCCAGCAGTCAGACAGGGAACACTGAAGCTTTCTTT. Translation: CASSQTGNTEAFF.

The table lists this clonotype with a few counts. The junction departs from germline at one end; a sequencing error may be responsible. This chain uses TRBV6-1 with TRBJ2-1; 11 bases map to TRBD2. The CDR3 runs to 16 residues. The germline V gene encodes CDR1 MNHNS and CDR2 SASEGT. The CDR3 reads CASSPFSGRAQNEQSF. CDR3 bases: TGTGCCAGCAGTCCTTTTAGCGGGAGGGCCCAGAATGAGCAATCCTTC.

This clonotype has a handful of counts. The genes are TRBV11-2 and TRBJ2-2; D is ambiguous. Trimming removed 1 base at V and 13 bases at J, with 10 bases between. Germline lookup yields CDR1 SGHAT and CDR2 FQNNGV. The CDR3 totals 12 residues. CDR3 region: CASSLGPRALFF. The DNA for the CDR3 is TGTGCCAGCAGCTTAGGGCCAAGGGCGCTGTTTTTT. Based on the CDR3 plus reference TRBV11-2 and TRBJ2-2, the full variable domain is EAGVAQSPRYKIIEKRQSVAFWCNPISGHATLYWYQQILGQGPKLLIQFQNNGVVDDSQLPKDRFSAERLKGVDSTLKIQPAKLEDSAVYLCASSLGPRALFFGEGSRLTVL.

In this sample, this clonotype turned up many times. The chain combines TRBV28 with TRBJ1-2; no reliable D call. The length of the CDR3 is 13 residues. Germline V gene lookup returns CDR1 MDHEN and CDR2 SYDVKM. V shed 7 bases and J shed 8 bases, with 17 bases lying between them. CDR3 coding DNA: TGTGCCAGCATTCCTGACTCCCGGAAAGGCTACACCTTC. This gives the protein CASIPDSRKGYTF.